These 27 T cell receptor beta chains were sequenced from one sample in a study of blood T cell repertoires in COVID-19. This table comes from immunoSEQ multiplex PCR, and its TCRdb copy is limited to in-frame clones, with some not included. The sample lists roughly 180,000 clones; more than 75% were seen once. Sequencing was performed on peripheral blood. These receptors came from a woman aged 45-59 years with active or convalescent COVID-19.

This CDR3 is CASRGPAGGQPQHF. The CDR3 DNA reads as TGTGCCAGTAGGGGACCGGCAGGGGGTCAGCCCCAGCATTTT. The chain recombines TRBV19 with TRBJ1-5; TRBD1 matches 7 bases. V lost 6 bases to trimming and J lost 6 bases; unmatched junction nucleotides: 8. Looked up from germline, CDR1 is LNHDA and CDR2 is SQIVND (reference sequence). This CDR3 spans 14 amino acids.

The V gene is TRBV6-5, the J gene TRBJ2-7, with TRBD2 matching 7 bases. This CDR3 spans 15 amino acids. J lost 7 bases, V lost 10 bases, and 19 bases had no gene match. Germline V gene lookup returns CDR1 MNHEY and CDR2 SVGAGI. As DNA, the CDR3 is TGTGCCACCTCAAAGCGGGGAGTAACCCCGGGGGAGCAGTACTTC. As protein: CATSKRGVTPGEQYF.

V and J are TRBV9 and TRBJ1-2; weak D call: TRBD1 (5 bases). Trimming stripped 4 bases from V and 6 bases from J, with 7 bases between. CDR1 is SGDLS and CDR2 is YYNGEE in the germline V gene. This CDR3 has 11 residues. CDR3 in amino acids: CASSLRDGYTF. In nucleotides, the CDR3 is TGTGCCAGCAGCCTCAGGGATGGCTACACCTTC.

The chain combines TRBV27 with TRBJ1-1; D gene uncertain. Per the germline V gene, CDR1 is MNHEY and CDR2 is SMNVEV (reference sequence). The CDR3 extends over 13 amino acids. V was trimmed by 4 bases and J by 5 bases, leaving 11 bases between them. This CDR3 is CASSSGEWTEAFF. As DNA, the CDR3 is TGTGCCAGCAGTTCCGGGGAATGGACTGAAGCTTTCTTT.

The chain is built from TRBV29-1 and TRBJ2-3, with 11 positions matching TRBD2. V lost 6 bases to trimming and J lost 3 bases; unmatched junction nucleotides: 11. Germline CDR1 SQVTM, CDR2 ANQGSEA. This CDR3 comprises 16 residues. As DNA, the CDR3 is TGCAGCGTGCTGGCTCCGGCTAGCGGGGGGACAGATACGCAGTATTTT. Translation gives CSVLAPASGGTDTQYF.

This rearrangement joins TRBV28 to TRBJ2-7; a possible D gene is TRBD1 (5 bases). This CDR3 region has 14 residues. Germline V gene lookup returns CDR1 MDHEN and CDR2 SYDVKM. Trimming left V 7 bases short and J 4 bases short, with 17 bases between. CDR3 sequence: CASTPRGSAYEQYF. The CDR3 nucleotides read TGTGCCAGCACCCCAAGGGGTTCAGCGTACGAGCAGTACTTC.

This chain joins TRBV30 and TRBJ2-5; 15 bases map to TRBD2. The CDR3 consists of 17 residues. Looked up from germline, CDR1 is GTSNPN and CDR2 is SVGIG (reference sequence). V trimming: 2 bases; J trimming: 4 bases; junction bases outside the gene matches: 8. CDR3: CAWSPRTSGRAGETQYF. In DNA, the CDR3 is TGTGCCTGGAGTCCCCGGACTAGCGGGAGGGCCGGAGAGACCCAGTACTTC.

Only one count was recorded for this clone. The chain combines TRBV7-2 with TRBJ1-1, with a weak D call TRBD1 (5 bases). With 1 base removed from V and 2 bases from J, the gap between germline ends came to 14 bases. This CDR3 is 16 amino acids long. The V gene's germline CDR1 is SGHTA and CDR2 FQGNSA. CDR3 nucleotides: TGTGCCAGCAGCTTAGGTGGGGGGGGGAAAAACACTGAAGCTTTCTTT. This sequence encodes CASSLGGGGKNTEAFF.

The rearrangement links TRBV5-1 to TRBJ2-7; D perhaps matches TRBD1 (5 bases). This CDR3 comprises 15 residues. The germline V gene encodes CDR1 SGHRS and CDR2 YFSETQ. Trimming removed 0 bases from V and 0 bases from J, with 10 bases in between. The CDR3 sequence is CASSLDRSTSYEQYF. CDR3 DNA sequence: TGCGCCAGCAGCTTGGACAGGTCAACCTCCTACGAGCAGTACTTC.

The chain employs TRBV19 and TRBJ1-5; no firm D call. The germline V gene encodes CDR1 LNHDA and CDR2 SQIVND (reference sequence). This CDR3 has 14 residues. V was trimmed by 3 bases and J by 4 bases, leaving 10 bases between them. The CDR3 spells CASSIERVNQPQHF. The CDR3 nucleotides read TGTGCCAGTAGTATCGAGCGGGTGAATCAGCCCCAGCATTTT. The full variable domain, in which reference TRBV19 and TRBJ1-5 provide the parts outside the CDR3, is DGGITQSPKYLFRKEGQNVTLSCEQNLNHDAMYWYRQDPGQGLRLIYYSQIVNDFQKGDIAEGYSVSREKKESFPLTVTSAQKNPTAFYLCASSIERVNQPQHFGDGTRLSIL.

This clone was found a few times. Other DNA sequences of this sample code for an identical CDR3. The chain links TRBV19 to TRBJ2-7; TRBD1 aligns across 8 bases. The length of the CDR3 is 14 residues. Germline-derived CDR1 and CDR2 are LNHDA and SQIVND (reference sequence). V lost 1 base, J lost 1 base, and 0 bases stayed unmatched. Here the CDR3 reads CASSIGTGSYEQYF. CDR3 DNA: TGTGCCAGTAGTATAGGGACAGGGTCCTACGAGCAGTACTTC.

This clone appeared once. The chain recombines TRBV6-5 with TRBJ1-3; unclear D gene. V was trimmed by 5 bases and J by 1 base, leaving 12 bases between them. Germline CDR1 reads MNHEY; CDR2 reads SVGAGI. CDR3 length equals 15 residues. The CDR3, as DNA: TGTGCCAGCAGTACACCCCGGGGTTCTGGAAACACCATATATTTT. It encodes CASSTPRGSGNTIYF.

The chain employs TRBV7-9 and TRBJ1-6, with a possible D match to TRBD1 (6 bases). CDR1 and CDR2 (germline): SEHNR, FQNEAQ (reference sequence). V was trimmed by 3 bases and J by 8 bases, leaving 11 bases between them. CDR3 length: 14 residues. CDR3 nucleotide sequence: TGTGCCAGCAGCTTGGGGGGGCTGGATTCACCCCTCCACTTT. This encodes CASSLGGLDSPLHF.

There are many counts of this clone. This sequence joins TRBV12-3 or TRBV12-4 and TRBJ1-2, with D possibly being TRBD1 (5 bases). The CDR3 contains 13 residues. V shed 0 bases and J shed 8 bases, with 10 bases lying between them. This chain's CDR3 is CASSLAPGKGYTF. The DNA for the CDR3 is TGTGCCAGCAGTTTAGCGCCAGGGAAAGGCTACACCTTC.

The chain uses TRBV11-2 and TRBJ2-7, with D unresolved. The germline gives CDR1 SGHAT, CDR2 FQNNGV. This CDR3 region has 15 residues. V lost 0 bases, J lost 3 bases, and 12 bases lay in between. The CDR3 DNA sequence: TGTGCCAGCAGCTTAGACCGAACTCGATACTACGAGCAGTACTTC. Encoded protein: CASSLDRTRYYEQYF.

The chain carries TRBV12-3 or TRBV12-4 and TRBJ2-5; D gene uncertain. Trimming took off 4 bases at V and 5 bases at J, with 8 bases between the two ends. This CDR3 is built from 12 residues. The CDR3 protein is CASSSGWETQYF. Written as DNA, the CDR3 is TGTGCCAGCAGTTCGGGTTGGGAGACCCAGTACTTC.

The rearrangement links TRBV28 to TRBJ2-3; the match to TRBD2 covers 10 bases. The CDR3 totals 18 residues. The V and J ends lost 3 bases and 1 base, in that order; junction bases with no gene match: 10. Germline CDR1 is MDHEN and CDR2 is SYDVKM. This chain's CDR3 is CASSLGAGLAVRTDTQYF. Written as DNA, the CDR3 is TGTGCCAGCAGTTTGGGGGCCGGACTAGCGGTGCGCACAGATACGCAGTATTTT.

This CDR3 reads CASSATGNSPLHF. CDR3 nucleotide sequence: TGTGCCAGTAGTGCCACAGGGAATTCACCCCTCCACTTT. The chain employs TRBV19 and TRBJ1-6; D possibly corresponds to TRBD1 (6 bases). V lost 5 bases and J 7 bases, leaving 9 bases between the germline ends. Germline V CDR1 and CDR2: LNHDA, SQIVND (reference sequence). This CDR3 is built from 13 residues.

This rearrangement joins TRBV19 to TRBJ2-5; 16 bases fit TRBD2. With V trimmed by 6 bases and J by 9 bases, 7 bases remained unmatched. The CDR3 loop spans 15 amino acids. Germline lookup yields CDR1 LNHDA and CDR2 SQIVND (reference sequence). The CDR3 bases are TGTGCCAGTAGCCCTGGGACTAGCGGGAGGGACGCCCAGTACTTC. Translated: CASSPGTSGRDAQYF.

The chain links TRBV6-5 to TRBJ1-5; D perhaps matches TRBD1 (5 bases). The CDR3 runs to 15 residues. Trimming stripped 0 bases from V and 5 bases from J, with 11 bases between. Germline V gene lookup returns CDR1 MNHEY and CDR2 SVGAGI. CDR3 DNA: TGTGCCAGCAGTTACTCATACTGGGGGGATCAGCCCCAGCATTTT. This sequence encodes CASSYSYWGDQPQHF.

The chain recombines TRBV7-3 with TRBJ2-2; weak D call: TRBD2 (5 bases). CDR3 length equals 16 residues. V was trimmed by 0 bases and J by 4 bases, leaving 12 bases between them. Germline CDR1 and CDR2: SGHTA and FQGTGA. CDR3 sequence (DNA): TGTGCCAGCAGCTTAACGGGAGCCGGTACCACCGGGGAGCTGTTTTTT. Its protein is CASSLTGAGTTGELFF.

The V gene is TRBV30, the J gene TRBJ1-2; TRBD1 matches at 8 bases. V lost 0 bases, J lost 8 bases, and 5 bases stayed unmatched. Germline V gene sequence: CDR1 GTSNPN, CDR2 SVGIG (reference sequence). This CDR3 spans 13 amino acids. CDR3 in DNA: TGTGCCTGGAGTGTCGGGACAGGACGGGGCTACACCTTC. As protein: CAWSVGTGRGYTF.

The chain uses TRBV19 and TRBJ1-1; 8 bases match TRBD1. Looked up from germline, CDR1 is LNHDA and CDR2 is SQIVND (reference sequence). This CDR3 region has 11 residues. In nucleotides, the CDR3 is TGTGGGACAGGGATGAACACTGAAGCTTTCTTT. Protein: CGTGMNTEAFF.

The rearrangement joins TRBV7-8 to TRBJ2-1, with 9 bases lining up with TRBD1. The CDR3 spans 16 residues. In germline, CDR1 is SGHVS, CDR2 FQNEAQ. J was trimmed by 0 bases and V by 5 bases; bases with no gene match: 5. The CDR3 region has the DNA TGTGCCAGCAGCGCCGGGACAGGGAGCTCCTACAATGAGCAGTTCTTC. Amino acids: CASSAGTGSSYNEQFF.

The CDR3, as DNA: TGTGCCAGCCGTGACAGGGGGCCACACAATGAGCAGTTCTTC. Translation gives CASRDRGPHNEQFF. V usage is TRBV19 and J usage is TRBJ2-1, with 10 bases identical to TRBD1. Germline CDR1 LNHDA, CDR2 SQIVND (reference sequence). CDR3 size: 14 residues. V trimming: 9 bases; J trimming: 5 bases; junction bases outside the gene matches: 7.

The chain links TRBV3-1 (or the pseudogene TRBV3-2) to TRBJ2-2; 8 nucleotides line up with TRBD2. The junction had 11 bases not matched to a gene; V was cut back by 1 base and J by 7 bases. There are 17 residues in the CDR3. The germline gives CDR1 LGHDT, CDR2 YNNKEL (reference sequence). Written as DNA, the CDR3 is TGTGCCAGCAGCCAAGCTAGCGGGCGCGGAACGGGCGGGGAGCTGTTTTTT. Its protein product is CASSQASGRGTGGELFF.

The V gene is TRBV19, the J gene TRBJ2-1; 8 bases agree with TRBD2. J gave up 7 bases and V 3 bases, and 20 bases lay outside the gene matches. This CDR3 region has 19 residues. CDR1 is LNHDA, CDR2 SQIVND, per germline (reference sequence). The CDR3 sequence is CASSMAPPGGAGVRNEQFF. The CDR3 nucleotides read TGTGCCAGTAGTATGGCCCCTCCCGGGGGAGCGGGAGTTCGGAATGAGCAGTTCTTC.